Given below is one T cell receptor beta chain in context. Authors' methods: Counts of nucleated cells, estimated from reference gene primer amplification, were obtained. Sequenced by immunoSEQ multiplex PCR; TCRdb stores in-frame clones only, minus some. V, J and clone size reflect that table, while D and trimming were determined from the DNA. The sample shows about 81,000 clones, 90% to 95% of them seen only once. These data originate in a study of blood T cell repertoires in COVID-19. Study-wide context: COVID-19 samples collected from the United States, Italy and Spain covered acute and convalescent phases. Nucleic acid was either cDNA or gDNA, and it came from T cells, B-cell-depleted T cells, or PBMCs.

The CDR3 loop spans 17 amino acids. The V gene's germline CDR1 is SGDLS and CDR2 YYNGEE. V gave up 0 bases and J gave up 3 bases, with 16 bases separating them. The gene calls are TRBV9 and TRBJ2-1; no clear D. The sample taken for sequencing was peripheral blood. The clonotype comes from a human donor with active COVID-19. The donor label of this sample is uncertain. CDR3 nucleotide sequence: TGTGCCAGCAGCGTAGGTCACTCGTTCACCCTCTACAATGAGCAGTTCTTC. Its translation: CASSVGHSFTLYNEQFF.